The source of this T cell receptor beta chain is a study of control samples from healthy donors and cancer patients. The table came from immunoSEQ multiplex PCR; TCRdb's copy has only in-frame clones and leaves some out. This table holds roughly 170,000 clones, roughly 94% found once. The clonotype was recovered from a woman between 18 and 30 years old in good health. The specimen was blood.

DNA of the CDR3: TGCGCCAGCAGCTTGGAGGTCGCCCAGGGTGGCACTGAAGCTTTCTTT. Translation gives CASSLEVAQGGTEAFF. V and J are TRBV5-1 and TRBJ1-1, with a tentative D call TRBD1 (5 bases). This CDR3 contains 16 residues. CDR1 and CDR2 (germline): SGHRS, YFSETQ. Trimming removed 0 bases at V and 4 bases at J, with 16 bases between. The variable domain in full, completed from reference TRBV5-1 and TRBJ1-1, reads KAGVTQTPRYLIKTRGQQVTLSCSPISGHRSVSWYQQTPGQGLQFLFEYFSETQRNKGNFPGRFSGRQFSNSRSEMNVSTLELGDSALYLCASSLEVAQGGTEAFFGQGTRLTVV.